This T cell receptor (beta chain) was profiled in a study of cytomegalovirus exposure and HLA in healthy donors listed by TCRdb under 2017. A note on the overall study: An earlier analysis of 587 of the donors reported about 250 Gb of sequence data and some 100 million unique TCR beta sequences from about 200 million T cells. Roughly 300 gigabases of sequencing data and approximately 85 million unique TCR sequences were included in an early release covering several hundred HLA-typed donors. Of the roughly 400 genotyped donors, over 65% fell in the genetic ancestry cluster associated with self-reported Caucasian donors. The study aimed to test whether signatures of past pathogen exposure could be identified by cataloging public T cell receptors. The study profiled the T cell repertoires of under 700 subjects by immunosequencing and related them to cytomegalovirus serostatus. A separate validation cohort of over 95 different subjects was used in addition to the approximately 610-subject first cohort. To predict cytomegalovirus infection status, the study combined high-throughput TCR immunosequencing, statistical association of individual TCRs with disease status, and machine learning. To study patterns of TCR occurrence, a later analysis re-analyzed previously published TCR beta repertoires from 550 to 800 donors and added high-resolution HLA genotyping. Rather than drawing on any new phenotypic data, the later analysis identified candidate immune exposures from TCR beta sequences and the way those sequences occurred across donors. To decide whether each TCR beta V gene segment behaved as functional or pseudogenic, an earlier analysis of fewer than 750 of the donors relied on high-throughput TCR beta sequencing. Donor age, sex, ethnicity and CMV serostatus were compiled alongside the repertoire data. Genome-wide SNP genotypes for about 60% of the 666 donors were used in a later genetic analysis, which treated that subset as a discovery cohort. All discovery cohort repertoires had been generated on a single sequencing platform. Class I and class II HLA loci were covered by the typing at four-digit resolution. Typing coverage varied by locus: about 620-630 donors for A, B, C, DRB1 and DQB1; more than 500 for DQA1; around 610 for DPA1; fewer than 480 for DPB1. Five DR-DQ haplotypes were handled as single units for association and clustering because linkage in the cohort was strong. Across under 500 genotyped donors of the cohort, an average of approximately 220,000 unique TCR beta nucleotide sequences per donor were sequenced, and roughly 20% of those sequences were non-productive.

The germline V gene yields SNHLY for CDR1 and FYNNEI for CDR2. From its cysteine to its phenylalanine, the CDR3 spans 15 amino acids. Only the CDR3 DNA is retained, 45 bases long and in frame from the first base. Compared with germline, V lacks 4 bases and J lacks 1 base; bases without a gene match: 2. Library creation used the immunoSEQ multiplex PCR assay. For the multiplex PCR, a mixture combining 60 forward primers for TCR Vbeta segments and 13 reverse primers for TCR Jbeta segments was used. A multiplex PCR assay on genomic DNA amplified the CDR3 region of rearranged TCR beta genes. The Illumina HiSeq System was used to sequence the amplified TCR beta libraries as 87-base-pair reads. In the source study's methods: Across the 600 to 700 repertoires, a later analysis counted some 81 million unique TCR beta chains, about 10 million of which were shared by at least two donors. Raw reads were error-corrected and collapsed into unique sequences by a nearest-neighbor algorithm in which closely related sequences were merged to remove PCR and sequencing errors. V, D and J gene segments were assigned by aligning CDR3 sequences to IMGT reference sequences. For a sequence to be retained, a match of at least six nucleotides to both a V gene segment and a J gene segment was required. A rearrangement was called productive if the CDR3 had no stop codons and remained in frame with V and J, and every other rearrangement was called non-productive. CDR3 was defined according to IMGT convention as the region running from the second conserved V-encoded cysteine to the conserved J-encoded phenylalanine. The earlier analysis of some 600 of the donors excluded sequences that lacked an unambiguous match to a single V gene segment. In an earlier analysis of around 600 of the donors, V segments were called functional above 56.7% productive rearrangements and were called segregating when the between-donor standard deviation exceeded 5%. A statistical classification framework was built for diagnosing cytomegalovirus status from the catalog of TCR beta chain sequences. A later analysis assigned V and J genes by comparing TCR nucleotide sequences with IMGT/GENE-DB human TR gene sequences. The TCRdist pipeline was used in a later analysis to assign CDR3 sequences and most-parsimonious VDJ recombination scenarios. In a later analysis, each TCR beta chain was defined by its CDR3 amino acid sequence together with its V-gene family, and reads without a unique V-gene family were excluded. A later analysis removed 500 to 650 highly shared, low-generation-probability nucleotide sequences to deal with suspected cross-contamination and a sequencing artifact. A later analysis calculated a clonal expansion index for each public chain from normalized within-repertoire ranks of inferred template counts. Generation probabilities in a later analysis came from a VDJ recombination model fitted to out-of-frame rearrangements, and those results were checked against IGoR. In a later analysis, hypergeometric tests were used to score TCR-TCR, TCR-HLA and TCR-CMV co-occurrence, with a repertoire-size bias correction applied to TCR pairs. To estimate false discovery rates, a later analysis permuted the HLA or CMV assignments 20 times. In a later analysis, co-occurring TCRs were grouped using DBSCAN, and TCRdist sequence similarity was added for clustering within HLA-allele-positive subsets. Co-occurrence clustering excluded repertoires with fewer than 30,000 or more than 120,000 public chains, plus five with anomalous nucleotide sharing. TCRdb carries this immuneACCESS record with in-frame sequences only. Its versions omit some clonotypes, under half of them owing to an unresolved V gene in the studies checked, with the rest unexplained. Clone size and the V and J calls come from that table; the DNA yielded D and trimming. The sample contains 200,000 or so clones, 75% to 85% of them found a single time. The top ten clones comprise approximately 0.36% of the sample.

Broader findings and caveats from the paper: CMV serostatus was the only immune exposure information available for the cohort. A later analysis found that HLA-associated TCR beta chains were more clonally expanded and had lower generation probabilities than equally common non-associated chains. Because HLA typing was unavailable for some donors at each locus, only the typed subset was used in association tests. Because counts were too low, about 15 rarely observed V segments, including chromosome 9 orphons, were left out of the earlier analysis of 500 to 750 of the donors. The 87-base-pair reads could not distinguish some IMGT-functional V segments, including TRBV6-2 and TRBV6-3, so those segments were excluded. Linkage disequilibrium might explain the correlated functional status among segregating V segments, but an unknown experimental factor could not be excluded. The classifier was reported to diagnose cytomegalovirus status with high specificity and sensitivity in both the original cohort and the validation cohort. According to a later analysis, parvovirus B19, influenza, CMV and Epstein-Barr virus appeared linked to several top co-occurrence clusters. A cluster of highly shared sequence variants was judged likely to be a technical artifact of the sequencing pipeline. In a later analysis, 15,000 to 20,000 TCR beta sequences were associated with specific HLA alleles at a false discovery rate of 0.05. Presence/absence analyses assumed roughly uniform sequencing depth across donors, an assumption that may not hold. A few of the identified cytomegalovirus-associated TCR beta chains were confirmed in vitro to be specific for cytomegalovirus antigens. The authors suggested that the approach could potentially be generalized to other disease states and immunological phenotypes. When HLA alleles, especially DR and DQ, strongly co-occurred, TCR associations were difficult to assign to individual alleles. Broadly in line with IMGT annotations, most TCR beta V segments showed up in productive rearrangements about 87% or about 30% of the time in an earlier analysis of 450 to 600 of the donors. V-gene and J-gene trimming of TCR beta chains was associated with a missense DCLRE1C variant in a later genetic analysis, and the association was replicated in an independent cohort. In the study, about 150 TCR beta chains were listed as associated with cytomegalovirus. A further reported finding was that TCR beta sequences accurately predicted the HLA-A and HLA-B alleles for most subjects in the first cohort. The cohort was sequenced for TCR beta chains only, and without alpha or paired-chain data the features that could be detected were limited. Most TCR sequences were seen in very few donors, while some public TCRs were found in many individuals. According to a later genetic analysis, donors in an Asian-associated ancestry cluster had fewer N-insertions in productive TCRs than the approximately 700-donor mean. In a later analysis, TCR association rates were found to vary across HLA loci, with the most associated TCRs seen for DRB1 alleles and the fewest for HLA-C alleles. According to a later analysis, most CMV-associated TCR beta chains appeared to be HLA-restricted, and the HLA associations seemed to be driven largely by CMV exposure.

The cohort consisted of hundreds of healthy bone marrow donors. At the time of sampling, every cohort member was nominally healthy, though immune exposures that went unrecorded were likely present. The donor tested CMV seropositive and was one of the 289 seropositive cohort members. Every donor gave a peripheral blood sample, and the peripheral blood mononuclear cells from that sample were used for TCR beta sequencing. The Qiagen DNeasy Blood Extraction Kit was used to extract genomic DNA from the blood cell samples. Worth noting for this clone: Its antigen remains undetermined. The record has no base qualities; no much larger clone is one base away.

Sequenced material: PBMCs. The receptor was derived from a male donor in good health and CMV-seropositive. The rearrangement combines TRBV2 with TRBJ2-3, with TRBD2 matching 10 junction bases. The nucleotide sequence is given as TGTGCCAGCAGTGGAGCGGGAGGGCGCACAGATACGCAGTATTTT. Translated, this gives CASSGAGGRTDTQYF.